This entry features one T cell receptor beta chain sequence. Its antigen is as yet unknown. Per sample, extraction of total RNA gave at least 5 micrograms in every case. Next came a second PCR, run for roughly 6 to 11 cycles, which used a sample-barcoded 5' primer along with a J-beta primer mix. TCRdb re-derived calls from the 5' RACE reads in MiXCR, one entry per CDR3 protein. The sample yields hundreds of thousands of distinct CDR3 sequences, 25% seen once. There are 16 residues in the CDR3. V was clipped by 0 bases and J by 3 bases, with 15 bases between them. Germline V lookup: CDR1 MNHEY, CDR2 SVGAGI. This sample was included in a study of blood T cells in healthy people across ages. General study points: Strongly correlated with naive T cell percentage was TCR beta diversity.

The sample was also linked to a second study, of T cells of mothers and their children.

The V gene is TRBV6-5, the J gene TRBJ2-7; unclear D gene. The receptor was derived from a boy under 18 in good health. What was sequenced was blood. The CDR3 DNA reads TGTGCCAGCAGTTACTCTCGGGTTTCGTCGAACTACGAGCAGTACTTC. This encodes CASSYSRVSSNYEQYF.